A single sample gave rise to the 3 T cell receptor beta chains below, sequenced in a study of CD8 T cells in ankylosing spondylitis. Study outcomes and limitations: Typical of ankylosing spondylitis blood, it appeared, was a TCR beta motif of eight highly homologous variants.

MiXCR, run by TCRdb on the 5' RACE reads, gives a single entry per CDR3 protein. The sample has hundreds of thousands of distinct CDR3 sequences, 12% seen once. No antigen has been assigned to these receptors. Source material: blood, either unsorted or a sorted T cell fraction (not recorded which). The receptors shown here come from a male donor with ankylosing spondylitis.

This clonotype was observed a few times. The J gene is TRBJ1-5, the V gene TRBV27; the D is unclear. CDR3 length: 12 amino acids. V shed 6 bases and J shed 6 bases, with 9 bases lying between them. CDR1 and CDR2 (germline): MNHEY, SMNVEV (reference sequence). This chain's CDR3 is CASRGGGQPQHF. The CDR3 coding sequence is TGTGCCAGCAGGGGTGGAGGTCAGCCCCAGCATTTT.

This clonotype was detected a few times. This rearrangement joins TRBV18 to TRBJ1-2; possible D gene TRBD1, 5 bases. The CDR3 sequence is 14 residues long. Germline V CDR1 and CDR2: KGHSH, LQKENI. Between the trimmed V and J ends, which lost 6 bases and 8 bases, there was a span of 19 bases. CDR3 in DNA: TGTGCCAGCTCGCCCGGGACGGAGCACCCGGGCTACACCTTC. It translates to CASSPGTEHPGYTF.

This chain connects TRBV2 to TRBJ2-5, with a tentative D call TRBD2 (5 bases). V lost 2 bases to trimming and J lost 4 bases, with 14 bases between them. This CDR3 contains 15 residues. Per the germline V gene, CDR1 is SNHLY and CDR2 is FYNNEI. The CDR3 protein is CASSERVRGRETQYF. The CDR3 DNA reads as TGTGCCAGCAGTGAAAGAGTTCGGGGAAGAGAGACCCAGTACTTC.